Detailed here is one T cell receptor beta chain. The V gene's germline CDR1 is SGHTS and CDR2 YDEGEE. This CDR3 region has 16 residues. J gave up 1 base and V 4 bases, and 7 bases lay outside the gene matches. In the authors' methods: The authors estimated nucleated cell counts from reference gene primer amplification. Clones were sequenced by immunoSEQ multiplex PCR, and TCRdb holds only the in-frame ones, with some missing. From that table come the V and J calls and clone size; the DNA was used to work out D and trimming. The sample shows around 62,000 clones, over 80% of them seen only once. The data were obtained in a study of blood T cell repertoires in COVID-19.

This clonotype was obtained from a man aged 60-69 years with acute or convalescent COVID-19. The chain is built from TRBV5-8 and TRBJ1-5; 8 nucleotides match TRBD1. Material: peripheral blood. CDR3 bases: TGTGCCAGCAGCCCCGATCGACAGGGGAGCAATCAGCCCCAGCATTTT. Translated, it gives CASSPDRQGSNQPQHF.